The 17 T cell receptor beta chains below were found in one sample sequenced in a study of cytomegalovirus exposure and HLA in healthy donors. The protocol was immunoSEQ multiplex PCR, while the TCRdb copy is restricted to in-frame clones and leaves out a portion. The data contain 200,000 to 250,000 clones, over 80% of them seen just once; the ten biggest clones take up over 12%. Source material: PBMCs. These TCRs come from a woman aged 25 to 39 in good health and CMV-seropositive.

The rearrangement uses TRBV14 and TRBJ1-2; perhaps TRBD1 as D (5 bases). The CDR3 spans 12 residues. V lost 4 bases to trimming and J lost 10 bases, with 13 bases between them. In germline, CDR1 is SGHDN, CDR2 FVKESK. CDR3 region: CASSPGTFAYTF. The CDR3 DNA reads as TGTGCCAGCAGCCCTGGGACGTTCGCCTACACCTTC.

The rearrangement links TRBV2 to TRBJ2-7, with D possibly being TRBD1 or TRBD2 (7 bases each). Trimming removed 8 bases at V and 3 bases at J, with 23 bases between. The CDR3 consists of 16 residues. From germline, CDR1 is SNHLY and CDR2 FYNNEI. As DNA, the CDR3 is TGTGCCAGCTCGCAGGGGGGGGGCCAAGTTAACTACGAGCAGTACTTC. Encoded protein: CASSQGGGQVNYEQYF.

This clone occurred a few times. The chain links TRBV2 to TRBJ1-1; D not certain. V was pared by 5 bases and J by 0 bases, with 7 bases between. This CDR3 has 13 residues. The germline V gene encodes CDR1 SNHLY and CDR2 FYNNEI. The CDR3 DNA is TGTGCCAGCAGTTCCACAGTGAACACTGAAGCTTTCTTT. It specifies CASSSTVNTEAFF.

DNA of the CDR3: TGTGCCAGCAGTTACTCGGCCACTTCCCCCCGTCGGGAGCAGTTCTTC. The encoded protein is CASSYSATSPRREQFF. The chain is built from TRBV6-5 and TRBJ2-1; D ambiguous. Germline V gives CDR1 MNHEY, CDR2 SVGAGI. This CDR3 contains 16 residues. Trimming cost V 0 bases and J 10 bases, with 19 bases left between them.

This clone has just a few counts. The CDR3 DNA sequence: TGTGCCAGCGGATTGGCACCCGCCTATGGCTACACCTTC. This codes for CASGLAPAYGYTF. The V gene is TRBV27, the J gene TRBJ1-2; D is undetermined. Per germline, CDR1 MNHEY and CDR2 SMNVEV (reference sequence). The CDR3 totals 13 residues. The V end lost 8 bases, the J end lost 4 bases, and 14 bases lay between the germline ends.

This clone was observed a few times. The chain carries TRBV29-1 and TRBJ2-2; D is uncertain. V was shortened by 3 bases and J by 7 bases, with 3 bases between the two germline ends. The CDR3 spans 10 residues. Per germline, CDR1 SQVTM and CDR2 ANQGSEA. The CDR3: CSVDIGELFF. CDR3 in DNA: TGCAGCGTTGATATCGGGGAGCTGTTTTTT.

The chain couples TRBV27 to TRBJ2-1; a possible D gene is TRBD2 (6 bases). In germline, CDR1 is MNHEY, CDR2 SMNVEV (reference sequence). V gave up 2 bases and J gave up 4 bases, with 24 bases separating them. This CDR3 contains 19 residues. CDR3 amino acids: CASSLRVVGGLKAYNEQFF. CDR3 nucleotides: TGTGCCAGCAGTTTAAGGGTTGTGGGAGGCCTCAAGGCGTACAATGAGCAGTTCTTC.

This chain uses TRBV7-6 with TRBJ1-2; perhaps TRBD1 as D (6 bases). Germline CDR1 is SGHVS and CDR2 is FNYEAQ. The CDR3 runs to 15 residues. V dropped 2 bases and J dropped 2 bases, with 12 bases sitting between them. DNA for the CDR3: TGTGCCAGCAGCTTATCCCTCGGGGGCAACTATGGCTACACCTTC. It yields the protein CASSLSLGGNYGYTF.

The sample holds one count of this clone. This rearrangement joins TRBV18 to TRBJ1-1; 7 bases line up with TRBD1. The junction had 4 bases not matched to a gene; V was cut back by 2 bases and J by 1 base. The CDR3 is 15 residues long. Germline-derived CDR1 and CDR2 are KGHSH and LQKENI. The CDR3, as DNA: TGTGCCAGCTCACCAAGGGACAGTGAGAACACTGAAGCTTTCTTT. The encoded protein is CASSPRDSENTEAFF. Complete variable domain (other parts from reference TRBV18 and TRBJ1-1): NAGVMQNPRHLVRRRGQEARLRCSPMKGHSHVYWYRQLPEEGLKFMVYLQKENIIDESGMPKERFSAEFPKEGPSILRIQQVVRGDSAAYFCASSPRDSENTEAFFGQGTRLTVV.

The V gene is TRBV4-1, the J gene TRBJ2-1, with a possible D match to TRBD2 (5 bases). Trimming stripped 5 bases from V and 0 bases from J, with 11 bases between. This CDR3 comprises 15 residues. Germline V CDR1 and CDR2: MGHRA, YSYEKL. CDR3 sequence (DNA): TGCGCCAGCAGCAGGACTGAAAGCTCCTACAATGAGCAGTTCTTC. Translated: CASSRTESSYNEQFF.

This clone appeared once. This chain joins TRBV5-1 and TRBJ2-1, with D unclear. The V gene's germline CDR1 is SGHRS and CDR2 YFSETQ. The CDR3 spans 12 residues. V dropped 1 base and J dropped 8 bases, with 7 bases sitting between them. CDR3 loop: CASSLFRDEQFF. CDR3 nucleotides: TGCGCCAGCAGCTTGTTCCGGGATGAGCAGTTCTTC.

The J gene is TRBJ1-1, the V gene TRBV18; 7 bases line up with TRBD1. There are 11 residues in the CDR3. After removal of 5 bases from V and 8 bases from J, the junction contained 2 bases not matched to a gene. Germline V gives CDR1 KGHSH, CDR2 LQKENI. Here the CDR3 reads CASSKTGEAFF. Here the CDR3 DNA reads TGTGCCAGCTCAAAGACAGGGGAAGCTTTCTTT.

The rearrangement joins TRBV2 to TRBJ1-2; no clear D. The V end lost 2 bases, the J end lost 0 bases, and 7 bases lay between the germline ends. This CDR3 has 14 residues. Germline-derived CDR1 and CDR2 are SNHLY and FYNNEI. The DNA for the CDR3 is TGTGCCAGCAGTGAAACCCTATCTAACTATGGCTACACCTTC. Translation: CASSETLSNYGYTF.

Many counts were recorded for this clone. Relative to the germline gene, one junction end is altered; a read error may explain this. CDR3 nucleotide sequence: TGTGCCAGCAGTGATGGGACATGGAGAGACTTC. It codes for CASSDGTWRDF. The chain links TRBV25-1 to TRBJ2-5; weak D call: TRBD1 (6 bases). The CDR3 length is 11 residues. Per the germline V gene, CDR1 is MGHDK and CDR2 is SYGVNS.

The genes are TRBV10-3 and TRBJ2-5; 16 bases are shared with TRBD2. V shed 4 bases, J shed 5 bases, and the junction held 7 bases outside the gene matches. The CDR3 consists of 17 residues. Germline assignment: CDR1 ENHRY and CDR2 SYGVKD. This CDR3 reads CAISGGLAGGPTETQYF. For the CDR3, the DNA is TGTGCCATCAGTGGGGGACTAGCGGGAGGGCCGACTGAGACCCAGTACTTC.

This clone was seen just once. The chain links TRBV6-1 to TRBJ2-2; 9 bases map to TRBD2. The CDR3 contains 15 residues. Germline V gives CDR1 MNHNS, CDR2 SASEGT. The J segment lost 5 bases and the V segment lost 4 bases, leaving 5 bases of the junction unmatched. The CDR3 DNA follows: TGTGCCAGCAGTGCTAGCGGGATGGGGACCGGGGAGCTGTTTTTT. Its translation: CASSASGMGTGELFF.

CDR3 DNA: TGTGCCAGCACCCCTTCGACCGGGGGTGTGGACAATGAGCAGTTCTTC. It yields the protein CASTPSTGGVDNEQFF. The rearrangement uses TRBV2 and TRBJ2-1; D perhaps matches TRBD2 (6 bases). The germline V gene encodes CDR1 SNHLY and CDR2 FYNNEI. Trimming took off 7 bases at V and 5 bases at J, with 21 bases between the two ends. The CDR3 runs 16 residues.